Presented here are 26 T cell receptor beta chains from one specimen sequenced in a study of cytomegalovirus exposure and HLA in healthy donors. Primers: 60 Vbeta forward and 13 Jbeta reverse. Assay used: immunoSEQ multiplex PCR; TCRdb lists only in-frame clones, some missing. Of 98,000 or so clones listed, approximately 76% are singletons. Sample: PBMCs. These receptors originate from a man in his forties in good health and CMV-seronegative.

The CDR3 sequence is CASTWTSGRPTGELFF. For the CDR3, the DNA is TGTGCCAGTACGTGGACTAGCGGGAGACCTACCGGGGAGCTGTTTTTT. The chain uses TRBV19 and TRBJ2-2; 13 bases match TRBD2. This CDR3 has 16 residues. J was trimmed by 5 bases and V by 7 bases; bases with no gene match: 7. Germline loops: CDR1 LNHDA, CDR2 SQIVND (reference sequence).

The chain employs TRBV18 and TRBJ2-3; D is perhaps TRBD2 (5 bases). V lost 4 bases and J 4 bases, leaving 18 bases between the germline ends. The CDR3 is 16 amino acids. CDR1 and CDR2 from the germline V gene are KGHSH and LQKENI. The CDR3 coding sequence is TGTGCCAGCTCACTCGTTCCGGGATCCTGGGCAGATACGCAGTATTTT. Translated, it gives CASSLVPGSWADTQYF. Complete variable domain (other parts from reference TRBV18 and TRBJ2-3): NAGVMQNPRHLVRRRGQEARLRCSPMKGHSHVYWYRQLPEEGLKFMVYLQKENIIDESGMPKERFSAEFPKEGPSILRIQQVVRGDSAAYFCASSLVPGSWADTQYFGPGTRLTVL.

The chain couples TRBV2 to TRBJ1-2; the match to TRBD1 covers 9 bases. The CDR3 is made up of 13 amino acids. The J segment lost 7 bases and the V segment lost 5 bases, leaving 5 bases of the junction unmatched. Germline assignment: CDR1 SNHLY and CDR2 FYNNEI. CDR3 amino acids: CASSLRDRVGYTF. The DNA for the CDR3 is TGTGCCAGCAGTCTCCGGGACAGGGTTGGCTACACCTTC.

The chain couples TRBV6-5 to TRBJ2-2; 10 nucleotides match TRBD1. Per the germline V gene, CDR1 is MNHEY and CDR2 is SVGAGI. The CDR3 covers 16 residues. V was clipped by 2 bases and J by 4 bases; unmatched bases: 4. The DNA of the CDR3 is TGTGCCAGCAGTTACCAAAGACAGGGGGCCACCGGGGAGCTGTTTTTT. Its translation is CASSYQRQGATGELFF.

The chain has TRBV6-1 and TRBJ2-5, with D tentatively TRBD1 (6 bases). Germline V gives CDR1 MNHNS, CDR2 SASEGT. This CDR3 has 12 residues. V dropped 6 bases and J dropped 5 bases, with 10 bases sitting between them. The DNA for the CDR3 is TGTGCCAGCAGGGGGGCGTACGAGACCCAGTACTTC. Translated, it gives CASRGAYETQYF.

This clone has a single count. V usage is TRBV11-2 and J usage is TRBJ1-2, with a weak D call TRBD1 (6 bases). Germline assignment: CDR1 SGHAT and CDR2 FQNNGV. The CDR3 is 13 amino acids. V was shortened by 5 bases and J by 2 bases, with 9 bases between the two germline ends. In nucleotides, the CDR3 is TGTGCCAGCAGCCCCGACAGGAACTATGGCTACACCTTC. Residues: CASSPDRNYGYTF.

The gene calls are TRBV4-2 and TRBJ2-3; 9 bases map to TRBD2. Germline assignment: CDR1 LGHNA and CDR2 YNFKEQ. Trimming cost V 1 base and J 1 base; bases outside gene matches: 3. CDR3 length: 16 residues. For the CDR3, the DNA is TGTGCCAGCAGCCAAGCCCCTAGCGGGGGCACAGATACGCAGTATTTT. Amino acid sequence: CASSQAPSGGTDTQYF.

The chain has TRBV5-1 and TRBJ2-7, with D hard to call. V gave up 5 bases and J gave up 6 bases, with 24 bases separating them. The CDR3 runs to 16 residues. The germline V gene encodes CDR1 SGHRS and CDR2 YFSETQ. CDR3 residues: CASSSDPGDAPREQYF. For the CDR3, the DNA is TGCGCCAGCAGTTCAGACCCAGGCGACGCCCCACGCGAGCAGTACTTC.

This clone showed up just once. The genes are TRBV5-1 and TRBJ2-4, with D uncertain. Germline lookup yields CDR1 SGHRS and CDR2 YFSETQ. The CDR3 loop spans 14 amino acids. Trimming took off 0 bases at V and 14 bases at J, with 18 bases between the two ends. Here the CDR3 DNA reads TGCGCCAGCAGCTTGGCGTCACCCAGGATGCATGAGTACTTC. It codes for CASSLASPRMHEYF.

The chain uses TRBV6-1 and TRBJ1-3, with D maybe TRBD1 (5 bases). This CDR3 has 14 amino acids. From germline, CDR1 is MNHNS and CDR2 SASEGT. Between the trimmed V and J ends, which lost 6 bases and 0 bases, there was a span of 9 bases. CDR3 in DNA: TGTGCCAGCAGAACGCAGGGCTCTGGAAACACCATATATTTT. Translating it yields CASRTQGSGNTIYF.

The gene calls are TRBV27 and TRBJ2-7, with a weak D call TRBD1 (6 bases). The V gene lost 2 bases and the J gene lost 4 bases, with 12 bases spanning the gap. Germline assignment: CDR1 MNHEY and CDR2 SMNVEV (reference sequence). CDR3 length: 14 amino acids. The DNA of the CDR3 is TGTGCCAGCAGTTTAACAGGGATAGAATACGAGCAGTACTTC. This encodes CASSLTGIEYEQYF.

The chain couples TRBV5-1 to TRBJ1-1; D is possibly TRBD1 (6 bases). The CDR3 sequence is 13 residues long. Germline CDR1 and CDR2: SGHRS and YFSETQ. The V end was cut by 0 bases, the J end by 10 bases, with 13 bases between. CDR3 protein: CASSLAGVSRAFF. DNA of the CDR3: TGCGCCAGCAGCTTGGCAGGGGTGTCGAGAGCTTTCTTT.

The table lists this clone with a count of one. The chain couples TRBV27 to TRBJ2-5, with 7 nucleotides matching TRBD1. Germline-derived CDR1 and CDR2 are MNHEY and SMNVEV (reference sequence). The CDR3 spans 14 residues. Losses at the gene ends were 6 bases for V and 1 base for J; bases not matched to a gene: 5. The CDR3 is CASSKGDSQETQYF. The CDR3 bases are TGTGCCAGCAGCAAAGGGGACAGCCAAGAGACCCAGTACTTC.

V gene TRBV30 combines with J gene TRBJ1-5; D ambiguous. V lost 3 bases and J lost 5, with 11 bases in between. Germline CDR1 reads GTSNPN; CDR2 reads SVGIG (reference sequence). The CDR3 covers 13 residues. DNA for the CDR3: TGTGCCTGGAGGGCATCCCCTCATCAGCCCCAGCATTTT. Protein: CAWRASPHQPQHF. Supplemented by reference TRBV30 and TRBJ1-5, the full variable domain reads SQTIHQWPATLVQPVGSPLSLECTVEGTSNPNLYWYRQAAGRGLQLLFYSVGIGQISSEVPQNLSASRPQDRQFILSSKKLLLSDSGFYLCAWRASPHQPQHFGDGTRLSIL.

V usage is TRBV10-3 and J usage is TRBJ2-3; D ambiguous. Trimming removed 4 bases from V and 7 bases from J, with 6 bases in between. The CDR3 extends over 11 amino acids. The germline gives CDR1 ENHRY, CDR2 SYGVKD. CDR3 DNA sequence: TGTGCCATCAGTGGCGGCAATACGCAGTATTTT. Its translation: CAISGGNTQYF.

This chain joins TRBV5-4 and TRBJ2-1; D may be TRBD1 (6 bases). The CDR3 is made up of 15 amino acids. Trimming stripped 4 bases from V and 7 bases from J, with 18 bases between. Germline V gene sequence: CDR1 SGHNT, CDR2 YYREEE (reference sequence). CDR3 residues: CASSVTGNWPNEQFF. The CDR3 DNA reads TGTGCCAGCAGCGTAACAGGGAATTGGCCAAATGAGCAGTTCTTC.

The J gene is TRBJ2-5, the V gene TRBV6-1, with TRBD2 matching over 9 bases. V shed 3 bases and J 2 bases; nucleotides not matched to a gene: 4. This CDR3 has 15 amino acids. Germline-derived CDR1 and CDR2 are MNHNS and SASEGT. The DNA for the CDR3 is TGTGCCAGCAGTGACCGACTAGCGGCGCAAGAGACCCAGTACTTC. Translating gives CASSDRLAAQETQYF.

The gene calls are TRBV7-2 and TRBJ1-6; D not certain. Germline CDR1 and CDR2: SGHTA and FQGNSA. This CDR3 spans 15 amino acids. Trimming cost V 2 bases and J 12 bases, with 17 bases left between them. The CDR3 DNA is TGTGCCAGCAGCTTACTTGGAGGGAATACGGGACCCCTCCACTTT. This translates into CASSLLGGNTGPLHF.

The chain employs TRBV20-1 and TRBJ1-1; tentative D call: TRBD1 (5 bases). Germline loops: CDR1 DFQATT, CDR2 SNEGSKA (reference sequence). The CDR3 is 11 amino acids. CDR3 nucleotides: TGCGTCAGGGAAATGAACACTGAAGCTTTCTTT. The encoded protein is CVREMNTEAFF.

In this sample, this clone turned up once. J is TRBJ2-2 and V is TRBV10-1; a weak D match, TRBD2 (6 bases). The CDR3 covers 17 residues. Trimming cost V 5 bases and J 2 bases, with 18 bases left between them. CDR1 and CDR2 from the germline V gene are WNHNN and SYGVQD (reference sequence). The CDR3 DNA follows: TGCGCCAGCAGTTCCGCCGAGGAGGGGAAAAACACCGGGGAGCTGTTTTTT. Protein sequence: CASSSAEEGKNTGELFF.

This clone was seen once. An end of the junction differs from the germline gene, which may be a read error. The V call is TRBV27, the J call TRBJ2-7; weak D call: TRBD2 (5 bases). Germline CDR1 and CDR2: MNHEY and SMNVEV (reference sequence). The CDR3 contains 13 residues. CDR3 amino acids: CASSLSNVGVPIF. The CDR3 DNA sequence: TGTGCCAGCAGTTTATCCAACGTCGGGGTTCCCATCTTC.

The chain links TRBV5-8 to TRBJ1-2, with D maybe TRBD1 (6 bases). The CDR3 runs 15 residues. Per germline, CDR1 SGHTS and CDR2 YDEGEE. Trimming took off 3 bases at V and 4 bases at J, with 16 bases between the two ends. The CDR3 bases are TGTGCCAGCAGCTCATGGGCTGGACAGAGCTATGGCTACACCTTC. Amino acid sequence: CASSSWAGQSYGYTF.

In this sample, this clone turned up a few times. This chain uses TRBV2 with TRBJ1-2; D gene uncertain. The CDR3 loop spans 16 amino acids. CDR1 SNHLY and CDR2 FYNNEI come from the germline V gene. V lost 4 bases to trimming and J lost 2 bases, with 17 bases between them. This chain's CDR3 is CASSAPLGVGNYGYTF. In DNA, the CDR3 is TGTGCCAGCAGTGCCCCTCTCGGGGTCGGAAACTATGGCTACACCTTC.

V usage is TRBV19 and J usage is TRBJ1-2; 7 bases are a match to TRBD1. CDR1 and CDR2 from the germline V gene are LNHDA and SQIVND (reference sequence). Trimming cost V 1 base and J 6 bases; bases outside gene matches: 8. CDR3 length: 15 amino acids. The CDR3 DNA reads TGTGCCAGTAGTATAGGGGGGACAGCGATCGATGGCTACACCTTC. It translates to CASSIGGTAIDGYTF.

This chain joins TRBV4-1 and TRBJ1-5; weak D call: TRBD1 (6 bases). The CDR3 has 15 amino acids. The germline V gene encodes CDR1 MGHRA and CDR2 YSYEKL. V dropped 4 bases and J dropped 4 bases, with 14 bases sitting between them. For the CDR3, the DNA is TGCGCCAGCAGCCGCCGGGAGGGGGGAAATCAGCCCCAGCATTTT. Translated: CASSRREGGNQPQHF.

V and J are TRBV27 and TRBJ2-1, with 10 bases fitting TRBD1. Germline loops: CDR1 MNHEY, CDR2 SMNVEV (reference sequence). The CDR3 is 14 residues long. V was clipped by 5 bases and J by 4 bases; unmatched bases: 2. CDR3 sequence (DNA): TGTGCCAGCAGTAGACAGGGGGCGTACAATGAGCAGTTCTTC. It translates to CASSRQGAYNEQFF.